This T cell receptor beta chain was identified in a study of blood T cell repertoires in COVID-19. Study summary: PBMCs, B-cell-depleted T cells, or T cells provided the cDNA or gDNA that made up the material.

The CDR3 totals 13 residues. The germline V gene encodes CDR1 MNHEY and CDR2 SVGEGT. V lost 2 bases to trimming and J lost 7 bases, with 11 bases between them. The Seattle site enrolled patients during active infection and followed them longitudinally. Methods used by the authors: Estimates of nucleated cell counts were drawn from the amplification of reference gene primers. TCRdb's copy holds only in-frame clones and misses some; the assay was immunoSEQ multiplex PCR. The V and J calls and clone size were taken over from that table, and D and trimming were inferred from the DNA. The sample yields roughly 200,000 clones, about 84% seen once.

The sequenced material came from peripheral blood. The V and J genes are TRBV6-2 or TRBV6-3 and TRBJ1-1; TRBD1 is a possible D gene (6 bases). The receptor was isolated from a person between 65 and 79 years old with COVID-19, enrolled during active disease. As DNA, the CDR3 is TGTGCCAGCAGTTACCAGGGGAAAATTGAAGCTTTCTTT. Translating it yields CASSYQGKIEAFF.